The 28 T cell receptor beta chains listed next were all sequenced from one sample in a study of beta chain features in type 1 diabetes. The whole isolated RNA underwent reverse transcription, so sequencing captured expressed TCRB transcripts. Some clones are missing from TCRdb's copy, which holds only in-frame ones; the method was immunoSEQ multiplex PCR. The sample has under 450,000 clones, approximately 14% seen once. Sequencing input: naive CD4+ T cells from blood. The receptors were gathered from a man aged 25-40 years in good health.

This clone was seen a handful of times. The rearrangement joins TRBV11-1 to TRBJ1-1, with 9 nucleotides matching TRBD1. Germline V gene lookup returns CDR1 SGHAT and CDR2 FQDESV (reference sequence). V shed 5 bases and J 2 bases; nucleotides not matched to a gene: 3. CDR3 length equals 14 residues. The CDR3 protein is CASSLQGANTEAFF. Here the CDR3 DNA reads TGTGCCAGCAGCCTACAGGGGGCCAACACTGAAGCTTTCTTT.

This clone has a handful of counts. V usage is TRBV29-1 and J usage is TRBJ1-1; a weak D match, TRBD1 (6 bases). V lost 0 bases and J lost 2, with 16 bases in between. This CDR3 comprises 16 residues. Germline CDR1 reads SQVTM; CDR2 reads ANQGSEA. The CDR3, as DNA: TGCAGCGTTGAAGATCTAGATAGGGGGTTCAACACTGAAGCTTTCTTT. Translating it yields CSVEDLDRGFNTEAFF.

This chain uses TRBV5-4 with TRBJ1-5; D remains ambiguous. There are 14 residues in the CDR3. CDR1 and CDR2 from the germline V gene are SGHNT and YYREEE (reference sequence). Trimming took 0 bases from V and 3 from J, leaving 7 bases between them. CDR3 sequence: CASSLDGVNQPQHF. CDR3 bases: TGTGCCAGCAGCTTGGACGGGGTCAATCAGCCCCAGCATTTT.

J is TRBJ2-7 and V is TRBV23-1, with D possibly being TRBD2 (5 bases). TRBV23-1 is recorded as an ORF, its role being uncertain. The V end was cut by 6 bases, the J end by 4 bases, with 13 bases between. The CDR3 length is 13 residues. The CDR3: CASSPRAAYEQYV. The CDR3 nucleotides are TGCGCCAGCAGCCCCAGAGCGGCTTACGAGCAGTACGTC.

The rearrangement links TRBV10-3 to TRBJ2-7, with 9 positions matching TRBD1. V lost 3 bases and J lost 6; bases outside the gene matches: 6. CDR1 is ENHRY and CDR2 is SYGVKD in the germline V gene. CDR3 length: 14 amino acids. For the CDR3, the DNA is TGTGCCATCAGTGAACTCCCGGACAGGGGCGAGCAGTACTTC. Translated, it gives CAISELPDRGEQYF.

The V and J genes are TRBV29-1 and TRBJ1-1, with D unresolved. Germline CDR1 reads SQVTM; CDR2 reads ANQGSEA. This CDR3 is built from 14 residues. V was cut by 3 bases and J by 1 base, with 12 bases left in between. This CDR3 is CSVEGRMGNTEAFF. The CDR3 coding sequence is TGCAGCGTTGAGGGCCGCATGGGGAACACTGAAGCTTTCTTT.

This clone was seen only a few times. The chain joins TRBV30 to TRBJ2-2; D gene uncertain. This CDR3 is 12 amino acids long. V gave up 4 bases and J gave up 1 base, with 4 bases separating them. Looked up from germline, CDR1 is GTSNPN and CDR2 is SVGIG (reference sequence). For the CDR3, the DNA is TGTGCCTGGAAGGAGAACACCGGGGAGCTGTTTTTT. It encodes CAWKENTGELFF.

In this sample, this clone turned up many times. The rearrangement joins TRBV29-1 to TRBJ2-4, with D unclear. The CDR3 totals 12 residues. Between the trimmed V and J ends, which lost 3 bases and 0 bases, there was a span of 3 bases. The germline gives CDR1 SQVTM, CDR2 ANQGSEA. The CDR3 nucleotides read TGCAGCGTTGATTTAGCCAAAAACATTCAGTACTTC. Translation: CSVDLAKNIQYF.

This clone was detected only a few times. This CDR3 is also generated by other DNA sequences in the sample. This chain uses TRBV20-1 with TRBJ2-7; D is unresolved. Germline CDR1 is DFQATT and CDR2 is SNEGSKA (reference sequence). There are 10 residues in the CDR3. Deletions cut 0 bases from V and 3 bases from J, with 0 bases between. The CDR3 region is CSARDYEQYF. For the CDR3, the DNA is TGCAGTGCTAGAGACTACGAGCAGTACTTC.

The CDR3 bases are TGTGCCAGCAGCTTAGTTCGGGCAGGGGGCTTTGGAGATACGCAGTATTTT. It encodes CASSLVRAGGFGDTQYF. The chain employs TRBV7-8 and TRBJ2-3; 8 nucleotides match TRBD1. Germline loops: CDR1 SGHVS, CDR2 FQNEAQ. The CDR3 length is 17 residues. Trimming cost V 1 base and J 5 bases; bases outside gene matches: 11.

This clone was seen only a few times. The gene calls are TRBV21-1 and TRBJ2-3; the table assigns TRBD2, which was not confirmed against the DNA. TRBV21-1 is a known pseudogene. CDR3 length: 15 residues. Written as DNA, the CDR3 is TGTGCCAGCAGCAAAGTCCCGGGGAGCACAGATACGCAGTATTTT. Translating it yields CASSKVPGSTDTQYF.

For the CDR3, the DNA is TGTGCCAGCAGTTTTAGCGGGAGTAACGAGCAGTACGTC. Translated: CASSFSGSNEQYV. The chain recombines TRBV6-5 with TRBJ2-7, with TRBD2 matching over 9 bases. The length of the CDR3 is 13 residues. Looked up from germline, CDR1 is MNHEY and CDR2 is SVGAGI. Trimming at V came to 4 bases and at J to 5 bases, leaving 3 bases not matched to a gene.

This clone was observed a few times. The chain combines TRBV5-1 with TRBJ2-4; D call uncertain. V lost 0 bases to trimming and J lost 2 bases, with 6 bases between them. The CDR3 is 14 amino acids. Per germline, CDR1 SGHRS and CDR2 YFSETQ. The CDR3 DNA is TGCGCCAGCAGCTTGGACAGTTCCAAAAACATTCAGTACTTC. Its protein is CASSLDSSKNIQYF.

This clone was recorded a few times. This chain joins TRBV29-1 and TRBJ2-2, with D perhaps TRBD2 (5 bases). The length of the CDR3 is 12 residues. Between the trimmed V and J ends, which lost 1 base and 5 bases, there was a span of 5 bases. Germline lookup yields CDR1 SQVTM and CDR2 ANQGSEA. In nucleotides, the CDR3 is TGCAGCGTTGAAGGACTAACCGGGGAGCTGTTTTTT. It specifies CSVEGLTGELFF.

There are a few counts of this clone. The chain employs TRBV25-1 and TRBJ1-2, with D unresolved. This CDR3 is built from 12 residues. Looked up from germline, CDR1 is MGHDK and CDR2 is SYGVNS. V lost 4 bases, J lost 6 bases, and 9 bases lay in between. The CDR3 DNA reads TGTGCCAGCAGTGGGACGGTGAATGGCTACACCTTC. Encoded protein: CASSGTVNGYTF.

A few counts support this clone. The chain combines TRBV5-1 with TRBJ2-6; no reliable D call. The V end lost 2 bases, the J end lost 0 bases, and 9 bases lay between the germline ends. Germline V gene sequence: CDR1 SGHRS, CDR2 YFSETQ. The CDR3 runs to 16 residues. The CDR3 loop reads CASSFWVASGANVLTF. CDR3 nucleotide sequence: TGCGCCAGCAGCTTCTGGGTTGCCTCTGGGGCCAACGTCCTGACTTTC.

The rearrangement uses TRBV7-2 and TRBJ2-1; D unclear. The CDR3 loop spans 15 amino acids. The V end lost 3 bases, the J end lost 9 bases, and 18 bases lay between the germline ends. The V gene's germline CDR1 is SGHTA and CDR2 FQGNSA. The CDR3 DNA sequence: TGTGCCAGCAGCTTTGATCCGGACCACAAGGGTGAGCAGTTCTTC. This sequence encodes CASSFDPDHKGEQFF.

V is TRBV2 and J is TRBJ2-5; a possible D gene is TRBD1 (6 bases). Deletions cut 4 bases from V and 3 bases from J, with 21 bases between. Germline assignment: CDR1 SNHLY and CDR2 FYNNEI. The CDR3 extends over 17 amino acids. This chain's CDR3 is CASSARTVPNLKETQYF. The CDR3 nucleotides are TGTGCCAGCAGTGCGAGGACAGTCCCTAATCTAAAAGAGACCCAGTACTTC.

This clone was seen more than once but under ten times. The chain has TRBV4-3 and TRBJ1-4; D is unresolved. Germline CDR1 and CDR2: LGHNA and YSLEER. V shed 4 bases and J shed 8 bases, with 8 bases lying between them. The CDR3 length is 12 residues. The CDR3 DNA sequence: TGCGCCAGCAGCCCCCATCGGGAAAAACTGTTTTTT. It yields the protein CASSPHREKLFF.

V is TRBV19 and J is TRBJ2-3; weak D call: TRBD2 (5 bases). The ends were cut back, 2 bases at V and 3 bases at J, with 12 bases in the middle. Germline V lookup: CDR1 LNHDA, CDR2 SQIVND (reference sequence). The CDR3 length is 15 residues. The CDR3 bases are TGTGCCAGTAGTATACGGGGAAGGCGAACAGATACGCAGTATTTT. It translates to CASSIRGRRTDTQYF. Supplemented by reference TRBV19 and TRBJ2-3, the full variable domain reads DGGITQSPKYLFRKEGQNVTLSCEQNLNHDAMYWYRQDPGQGLRLIYYSQIVNDFQKGDIAEGYSVSREKKESFPLTVTSAQKNPTAFYLCASSIRGRRTDTQYFGPGTRLTVL.

The CDR3 DNA reads as TGTGCCAGCAGCTTAGCAAGGAGATTGGGGAACAATGAGCAGTTCTTC. Amino acid sequence: CASSLARRLGNNEQFF. The gene calls are TRBV7-2 and TRBJ2-1; D not certain. Trimming removed 0 bases at V and 5 bases at J, with 14 bases between. CDR3 length: 16 amino acids. The germline gives CDR1 SGHTA, CDR2 FQGNSA.

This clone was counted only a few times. CDR3 DNA: TGTGCCAGCACGAGAACAGGGGTCAGTGGAAACACCATATATTTT. Protein sequence: CASTRTGVSGNTIYF. This chain links TRBV7-9 with TRBJ1-3, with 7 bases matching TRBD1. CDR1 is SEHNR and CDR2 is FQNEAQ in the germline V gene (reference sequence). The CDR3 runs 15 residues. Losses at the gene ends were 7 bases for V and 3 bases for J; bases not matched to a gene: 9.

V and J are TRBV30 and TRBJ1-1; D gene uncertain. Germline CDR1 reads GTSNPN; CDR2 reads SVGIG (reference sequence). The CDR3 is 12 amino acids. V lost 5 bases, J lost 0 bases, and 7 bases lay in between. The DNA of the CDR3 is TGTGCCTGGGACAAATTGAACACTGAAGCTTTCTTT. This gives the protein CAWDKLNTEAFF.

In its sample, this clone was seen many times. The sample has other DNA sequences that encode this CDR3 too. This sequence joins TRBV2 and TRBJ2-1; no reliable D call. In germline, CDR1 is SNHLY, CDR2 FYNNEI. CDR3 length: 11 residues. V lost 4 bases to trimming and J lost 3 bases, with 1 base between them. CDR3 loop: CASSGYNEQFF. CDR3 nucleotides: TGTGCCAGCAGTGGCTACAATGAGCAGTTCTTC.

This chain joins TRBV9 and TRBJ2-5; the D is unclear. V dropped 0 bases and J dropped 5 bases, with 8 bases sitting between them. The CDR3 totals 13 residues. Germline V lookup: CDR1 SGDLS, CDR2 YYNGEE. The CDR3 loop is CASSVAQLETQYF. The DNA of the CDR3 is TGTGCCAGCAGCGTAGCGCAGCTGGAGACCCAGTACTTC.

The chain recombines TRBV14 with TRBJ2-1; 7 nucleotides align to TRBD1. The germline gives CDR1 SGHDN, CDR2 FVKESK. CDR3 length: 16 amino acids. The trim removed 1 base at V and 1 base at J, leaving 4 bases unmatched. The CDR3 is CASSQVSRGSYNEQFF. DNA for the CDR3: TGTGCCAGCAGCCAAGTAAGCAGGGGGTCCTACAATGAGCAGTTCTTC. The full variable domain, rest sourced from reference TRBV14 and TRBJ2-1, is EAGVTQFPSHSVIEKGQTVTLRCDPISGHDNLYWYRRVMGKEIKFLLHFVKESKQDESGMPNNRFLAERTGGTYSTLKVQPAELEDSGVYFCASSQVSRGSYNEQFFGPGTRLTVL.

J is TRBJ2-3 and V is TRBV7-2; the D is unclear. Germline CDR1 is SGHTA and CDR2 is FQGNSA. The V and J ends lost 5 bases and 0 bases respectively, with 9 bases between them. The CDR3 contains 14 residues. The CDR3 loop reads CASSQRTSTDTQYF. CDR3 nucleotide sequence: TGTGCCAGCAGCCAGCGTACTAGCACAGATACGCAGTATTTT.

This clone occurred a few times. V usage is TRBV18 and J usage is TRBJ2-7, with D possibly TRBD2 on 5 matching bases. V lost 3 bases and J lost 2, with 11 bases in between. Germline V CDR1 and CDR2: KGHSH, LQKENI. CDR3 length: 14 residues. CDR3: CASSPPDYPYEQYV. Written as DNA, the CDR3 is TGTGCCAGCTCACCCCCTGACTACCCCTACGAGCAGTACGTC.